This T cell receptor (beta chain) was found in a study of CD8 T cells in ankylosing spondylitis. Study findings and constraints: Reportedly, matched ankylosing spondylitis synovial fluid was significantly enriched for disease-linked clones. A TCR beta motif of roughly eight highly homologous variants appeared characteristic of ankylosing spondylitis blood. Disease-associated clones were CD8+ and fairly uncommon in peripheral blood.

Libraries for TCR beta were made by quantitative 5'-RACE with molecular barcodes. TCRdb redid the calling of the 5' RACE reads with MiXCR, one entry per CDR3 protein. The repertoire has under 200,000 distinct CDR3 sequences, about 9.9% of them found once; the top ten carry approximately 32%. In this sample, this clonotype turned up many times. Its antigen remains unknown. This CDR3 comprises 13 residues. From germline, CDR1 is LGHDT and CDR2 YNNKEL (reference sequence). V was pared by 3 bases and J by 5 bases, with 10 bases between. Sequenced sample: blood, either unsorted or a sorted T cell fraction (not recorded which). The chain combines TRBV3-1 with TRBJ2-5; possibly TRBD1 for D (6 bases). This receptor was taken from a male donor with ankylosing spondylitis or in good health (not recorded which). CDR3 nucleotides: TGTGCCAGCAGCCAGAGGGGGTCGGAGACCCAGTACTTC. Amino acid sequence: CASSQRGSETQYF.